This T cell receptor beta chain was observed in a study of T cells expressing NK-cell markers. Overall study context: Sequencing of TCR beta repertoires drew on sorted CD3+CD56+NKG2C+, CD3+CD56+NKG2C- and CD3+CD56-NKG2C+ T cells.

From the 5' RACE reads, TCRdb lists one entry per CDR3 protein and no DNA. The ten top clones account for roughly 21%, within a sample of about 160,000 distinct CDR3 sequences. Turning to this clonotype: The target antigen is unknown.

Study-wide findings and caveats: One observes that, in a few donors, these clonotypes were also the leading ones within the CD3+CD56-NKG2C+ fraction.

CDR1 SGHAT and CDR2 FQNNGV come from the germline V gene. This CDR3 has 13 residues. This receptor was obtained from a man aged 18 to 69 in good health. The chain links TRBV11-2 to TRBJ2-3; lacking DNA, the TRBD2 call made by TCRdb goes unchecked. Sequencing was performed on blood T cells: a sorted CD56 or NKG2C T cell subset, CD4+ or CD8+ T cells, or bulk PBMC T cells (not recorded which). The CDR3 spells CASSLASGAGMYF. Together with reference TRBV11-2 and TRBJ2-3, the CDR3 gives the full variable domain: EAGVAQSPRYKIIEKRQSVAFWCNPISGHATLYWYQQILGQGPKLLIQFQNNGVVDDSQLPKDRFSAERLKGVDSTLKIQPAKLEDSAVYLCASSLASGAGMYFGPGTRLTVL.